The present TCR beta chain was sequenced within a study of glioma-infiltrating T cells after dendritic cell vaccination. The overall study: Patients received three intradermal dendritic cell vaccine injections at biweekly intervals. Study conclusions and caveats: Patients with more pretreatment TILs had longer time to progression and survival.

Germline V gene sequence: CDR1 MNHNS, CDR2 SASEGT. The ends were cut back, 0 bases at V and 3 bases at J, with 6 bases in the middle. There are 14 residues in the CDR3. Time point here: after dendritic cell vaccination, including at tumor progression/relapse. Points on this clone: Antigen specificity is unknown.

Amplification used 60 V beta primers and 13 J beta primers. Profiling relied on immunoSEQ multiplex PCR, and the TCRdb table lists in-frame clones only, not all of them. The table has around 78,000 clones, 85% seen once; the top ten hold over 6.5%. The J gene is TRBJ1-5, the V gene TRBV6-1; D remains unclear. Specimen: blood, collected after dendritic cell vaccination. This TCR came from a human donor with glioblastoma. The CDR3 nucleotides are TGTGCCAGCAGTGAAGCGCAGGCCAATCAGCCCCAGCATTTT. This codes for CASSEAQANQPQHF.